These 7 T cell receptor beta chains share one sample of origin, sequenced in a study of CD8+ T cells in alopecia areata. The treatment was: oral pan-JAK inhibitor, 5-10 mg twice daily. Following RNA extraction, reverse transcription yielded cDNA that acted as the sequencing template. The data were produced by immunoSEQ multiplex PCR, yet TCRdb's version contains in-frame clones alone and is incomplete. This repertoire shows 98,000 or so clones, 60% to 65% found once; its top ten account for around a sixth. The sequenced sample was CD8+ T cells sorted from blood, obtained at week 4, from a patient treated with tofacitinib. These TCRs come from a human donor with alopecia areata.

The rearrangement links TRBV29-1 to TRBJ2-3, with TRBD1 identical over 8 bases. The germline V gene encodes CDR1 SQVTM and CDR2 ANQGSEA. With V trimmed by 2 bases and J by 2 bases, 9 bases remained unmatched. CDR3 length: 16 residues. Here the CDR3 reads CSVEIGRTGPTDTQYF. CDR3 nucleotide sequence: TGCAGCGTTGAAATCGGGCGGACAGGGCCCACAGATACGCAGTATTTT.

This chain uses TRBV9 with TRBJ2-7, with D possibly TRBD2 on 6 matching bases. The CDR3 spans 16 residues. CDR1 is SGDLS and CDR2 is YYNGEE in the germline V gene. V was cut by 0 bases and J by 0 bases, with 13 bases left in between. The CDR3 protein is CASSVGPSGDSYEQYF. In DNA form, the CDR3 reads TGTGCCAGCAGCGTAGGCCCTTCGGGGGACTCCTACGAGCAGTACTTC.

The CDR3 bases are TGTGCCAGTAGTTCCGGGACAACGGTTGGAGAGACCCAGTACTTC. As protein: CASSSGTTVGETQYF. This chain uses TRBV19 with TRBJ2-5; tentatively, D is TRBD1 (6 bases). V lost 5 bases, J lost 4 bases, and 17 bases lay in between. The CDR3 is made up of 15 amino acids. Germline values: CDR1 LNHDA, CDR2 SQIVND (reference sequence).

In its sample, this clone was seen a few times. CDR3 DNA sequence: TGCAGCGTCATACTACAGGGCGGTGAAGCTTTCTTT. Translating gives CSVILQGGEAFF. This chain uses TRBV29-1 with TRBJ1-1; D possibly corresponds to TRBD1 (6 bases). CDR3 size: 12 residues. Trimming pared 6 bases from V and 7 bases from J, leaving 15 bases between. The V gene's germline CDR1 is SQVTM and CDR2 ANQGSEA.

The chain combines TRBV6-5 with TRBJ2-5; TRBD2 agrees at 9 bases. Germline CDR1 and CDR2: MNHEY and SVGAGI. V trimming: 2 bases; J trimming: 5 bases; junction bases outside the gene matches: 6. The CDR3 loop spans 15 amino acids. This chain's CDR3 is CASSYRGGAGETQYF. In DNA, the CDR3 is TGTGCCAGCAGTTACCGCGGGGGGGCCGGTGAGACCCAGTACTTC.

The V and J genes are TRBV5-1 and TRBJ2-7; 9 bases line up with TRBD1. The CDR3 runs to 13 residues. CDR1 and CDR2 from the germline V gene are SGHRS and YFSETQ. V gave up 7 bases and J gave up 7 bases; unmatched junction bases: 9. CDR3 nucleotide sequence: TGCGCCAGCGGAGAACAGGGGGCGCGGGAGCAGTACTTC. This codes for CASGEQGAREQYF.

This sequence joins TRBV29-1 and TRBJ2-7; 7 nucleotides align to TRBD1. After removal of 6 bases from V and 2 bases from J, the junction contained 10 bases not matched to a gene. Germline assignment: CDR1 SQVTM and CDR2 ANQGSEA. The CDR3 covers 14 residues. The CDR3 loop is CSVDTGTAAYEQYF. The CDR3 DNA is TGCAGCGTGGATACCGGGACAGCAGCCTACGAGCAGTACTTC.